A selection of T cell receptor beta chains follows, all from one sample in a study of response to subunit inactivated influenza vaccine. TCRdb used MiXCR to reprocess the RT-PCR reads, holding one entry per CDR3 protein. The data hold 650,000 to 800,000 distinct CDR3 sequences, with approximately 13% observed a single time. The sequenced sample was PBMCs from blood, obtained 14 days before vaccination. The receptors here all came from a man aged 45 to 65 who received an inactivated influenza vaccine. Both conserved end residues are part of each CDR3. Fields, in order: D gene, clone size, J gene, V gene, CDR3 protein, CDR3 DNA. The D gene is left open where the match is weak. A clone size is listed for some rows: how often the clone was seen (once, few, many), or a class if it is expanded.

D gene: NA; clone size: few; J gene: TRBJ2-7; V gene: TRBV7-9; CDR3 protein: CASSSRGPGGQYF; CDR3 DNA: TGTGCCAGCAGCTCCAGGGGGCCGGGAGGGCAGTACTTC
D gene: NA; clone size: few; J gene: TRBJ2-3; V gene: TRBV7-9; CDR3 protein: CASSLAKFTDTQYF; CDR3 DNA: TGTGCCAGCAGCTTAGCTAAGTTTACAGATACGCAGTATTTT
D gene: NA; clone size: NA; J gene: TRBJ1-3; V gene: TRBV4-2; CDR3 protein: CASSQDFGISGNTIYF; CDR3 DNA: TGTGCCAGCAGCCAAGATTTCGGGATCTCTGGAAACACCATATATTTT
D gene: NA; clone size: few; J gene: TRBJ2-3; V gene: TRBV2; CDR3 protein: CAVARELGDTQYF; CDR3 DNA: TGTGCCGTCGCCCGGGAGTTAGGAGATACGCAGTATTTT
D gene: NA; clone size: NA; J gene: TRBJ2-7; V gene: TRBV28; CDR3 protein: CASSLLNGPSGYEQYF; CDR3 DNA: TGTGCCAGCAGTTTATTAAATGGTCCTTCAGGTTACGAGCAGTACTTC
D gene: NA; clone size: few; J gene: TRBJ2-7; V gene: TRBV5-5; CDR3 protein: CASSGSSRYEQYF; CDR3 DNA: TGTGCCAGCAGCGGGTCGTCCAGATACGAGCAGTACTTC
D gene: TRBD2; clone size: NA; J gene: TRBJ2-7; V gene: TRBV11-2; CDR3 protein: CASSLDPGLAGGGPYEQYF; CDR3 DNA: TGTGCCAGCAGCTTAGACCCGGGACTAGCGGGAGGGGGGCCCTACGAGCAGTACTTC
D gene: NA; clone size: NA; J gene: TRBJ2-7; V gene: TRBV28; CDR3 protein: CASSLDTRSAIGYEQYF; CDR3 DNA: TGTGCCAGCAGTTTAGATACGAGGAGCGCCATTGGCTACGAGCAGTACTTC
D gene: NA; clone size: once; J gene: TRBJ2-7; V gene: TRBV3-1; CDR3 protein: CASSPQVGLYSYEQYF; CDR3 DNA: TGTGCCAGCAGCCCGCAGGTCGGTCTGTATTCCTACGAGCAGTACTTC
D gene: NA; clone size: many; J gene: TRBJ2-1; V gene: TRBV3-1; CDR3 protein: CASSQVGVTSRTEQFF; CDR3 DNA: TGTGCCAGCAGCCAAGTTGGTGTTACTAGCCGTACTGAGCAGTTCTTC
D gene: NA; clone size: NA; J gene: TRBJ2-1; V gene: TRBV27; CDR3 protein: CASSFQGSYNEQFF; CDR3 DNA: TGTGCCAGCAGTTTTCAGGGCTCCTACAATGAGCAGTTCTTC
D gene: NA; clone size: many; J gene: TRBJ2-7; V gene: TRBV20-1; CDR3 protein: CSASQNEQYF; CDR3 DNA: TGCAGTGCTAGCCAGAACGAGCAGTACTTC
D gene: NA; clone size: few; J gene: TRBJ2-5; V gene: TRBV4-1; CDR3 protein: CASSQVAGGETQYF; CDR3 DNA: TGCGCCAGCAGCCAAGTTGCAGGAGGAGAGACCCAGTACTTC
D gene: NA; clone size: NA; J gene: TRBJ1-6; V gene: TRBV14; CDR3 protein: CASSQDIRGALHF; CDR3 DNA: TGTGCCAGCAGCCAAGATATCAGAGGAGCCCTCCACTTT
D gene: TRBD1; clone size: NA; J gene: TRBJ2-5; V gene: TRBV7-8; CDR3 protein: CASSFDRGVRETQYF; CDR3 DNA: TGTGCCAGCAGCTTCGACAGGGGAGTTAGGGAGACCCAGTACTTC
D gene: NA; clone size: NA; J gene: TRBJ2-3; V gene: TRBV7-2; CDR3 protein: CASSHGGPDTQYF; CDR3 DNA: TGTGCCAGCAGCCACGGGGGCCCAGATACGCAGTATTTT
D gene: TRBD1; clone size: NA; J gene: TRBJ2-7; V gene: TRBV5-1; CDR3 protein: CASSFGQGEQYF; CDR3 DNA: TGCGCCAGCAGCTTCGGACAGGGCGAGCAGTACTTC
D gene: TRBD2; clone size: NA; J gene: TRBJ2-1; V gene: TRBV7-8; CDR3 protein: CASSLGGVSGGYNEQFF; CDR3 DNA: TGTGCCAGCAGCTTAGGGGGAGTGAGCGGGGGCTACAATGAGCAGTTCTTC
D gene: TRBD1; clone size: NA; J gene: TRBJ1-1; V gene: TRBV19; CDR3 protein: CASRNRGMANTEAFF; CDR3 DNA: TGTGCCAGTAGAAACAGGGGGATGGCGAACACTGAAGCTTTCTTT
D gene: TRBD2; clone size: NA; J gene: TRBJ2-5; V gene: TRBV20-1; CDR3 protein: CSASGGAGETQYF; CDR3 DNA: TGCAGTGCTAGCGGGGGGGCCGGGGAGACCCAGTACTTC
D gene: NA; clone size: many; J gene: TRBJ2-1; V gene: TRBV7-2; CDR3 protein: CASSLSVPYNEQFF; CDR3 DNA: TGTGCCAGCAGCCTTTCGGTTCCCTACAATGAGCAGTTCTTC
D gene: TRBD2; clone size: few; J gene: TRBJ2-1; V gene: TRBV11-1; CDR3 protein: CASSFPGLAGSLHNEQFF; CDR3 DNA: TGTGCCAGCAGCTTTCCAGGACTAGCGGGAAGTCTCCACAATGAGCAGTTCTTC
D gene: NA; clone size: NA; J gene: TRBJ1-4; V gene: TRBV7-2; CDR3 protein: CASSRYGGTNEKLFF; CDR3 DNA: TGTGCCAGCAGCCGATACGGGGGAACTAATGAAAAACTGTTTTTT
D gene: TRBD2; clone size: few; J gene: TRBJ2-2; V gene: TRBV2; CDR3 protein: CASSTTGDLAGDEELFF; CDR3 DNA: TGTGCCAGCAGCACCACCGGGGATCTAGCGGGGGATGAGGAGCTGTTTTTT
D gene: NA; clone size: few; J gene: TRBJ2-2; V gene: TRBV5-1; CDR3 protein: CASYSGTNTGELFF; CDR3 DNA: TGCGCCAGCTACTCCGGGACAAACACCGGGGAGCTGTTTTTT
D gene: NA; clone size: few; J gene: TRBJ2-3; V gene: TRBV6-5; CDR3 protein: CASSYSWGARDTQYF; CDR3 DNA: TGTGCCAGCAGTTACTCCTGGGGAGCGCGAGATACGCAGTATTTT
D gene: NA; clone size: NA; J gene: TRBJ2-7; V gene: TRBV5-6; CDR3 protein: CASSLTLYEQYF; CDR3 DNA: TGTGCCAGCAGCTTGACTCTCTACGAGCAGTACTTC
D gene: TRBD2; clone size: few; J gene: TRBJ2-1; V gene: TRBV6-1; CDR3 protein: CASSLSGNYYNEQFF; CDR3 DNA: TGTGCCAGCAGCCTAAGCGGGAACTACTACAATGAGCAGTTCTTC
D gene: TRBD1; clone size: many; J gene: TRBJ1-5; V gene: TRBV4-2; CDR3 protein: CASSQGQGSQPQHF; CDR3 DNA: TGTGCCAGCAGCCAAGGACAGGGATCTCAGCCCCAGCATTTT
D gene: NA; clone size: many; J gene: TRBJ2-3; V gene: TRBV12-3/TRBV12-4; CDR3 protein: CASSMGASTDTQYF; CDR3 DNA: TGTGCCAGCAGTATGGGGGCTAGCACAGATACGCAGTATTTT